The clone carrying this T cell receptor (beta chain) was seen once. This sample stems from a study of control samples from healthy donors and cancer patients. This CDR3 has 13 amino acids. Germline V lookup: CDR1 SGHAT, CDR2 FQNNGV. V was cut by 4 bases and J by 8 bases, with 14 bases left in between. Assay used: immunoSEQ multiplex PCR; TCRdb lists only in-frame clones, some missing. The sample lists 150,000 to 200,000 clones, under 95% occurring once. This chain uses TRBV11-2 with TRBJ1-2; TRBD1 is a possible D gene (6 bases). This TCR was recovered from a woman aged 18-29 years in good health. Material: blood. In DNA form, the CDR3 reads TGTGCCAGCAGCTCTATAACAGGGATCGGCTACACCTTC. Translation: CASSSITGIGYTF.